The clone carrying this T cell receptor (beta chain) was seen once. The CDR3 totals 13 residues. Germline lookup yields CDR1 LGHNA and CDR2 YSLEER. Between the trimmed V and J ends, which lost 1 base and 10 bases, there was a span of 11 bases. These data belong to a study of control samples from healthy donors and cancer patients. The table came from immunoSEQ multiplex PCR; TCRdb's copy has only in-frame clones and leaves some out. Among 150,000 to 200,000 clones, around nine tenths were seen once, and the ten largest hold approximately 1.7%. This TCR came from a man aged 18 to 29 in good health. The source material was blood. The chain joins TRBV4-3 to TRBJ2-1, with a weak D call TRBD2 (5 bases). The CDR3 coding sequence is TGCGCCAGCAGCCAAGCGGACGGGGTAGAGCAGTTCTTC. Translation: CASSQADGVEQFF.